Listed below are T cell receptor beta chains from one sample, sequenced in a study of a mutant IDH1 vaccine in newly diagnosed glioma. The antigens these receptors bind are not known. Using immunoSEQ multiplex PCR, the repertoire was profiled, and TCRdb retains in-frame clones only, with some absent. The table has about 110,000 clones, roughly 90% seen once. Sequencing was performed on PBMCs, taken from a glioma patient whose treatment included an IDH1 peptide vaccine. Receptor source: a woman aged 50 to 60 with glioma. Each CDR3 is given with its conserved first and last residue. A D gene is named only where the DNA matches it firmly. Size values are once, few and many counts, or a class for expanded clones, and some rows have none.

TRBV5-5,once,TRBJ1-4,-,CASSTGNEKLFF,TGTGCCAGCAGCACGGGGAATGAAAAACTGTTTTTT
TRBV19,-,TRBJ1-5,-,CASSILDRNQPQHF,TGTGCCAGTAGTATACTGGACCGCAATCAGCCCCAGCATTTT
TRBV4-2,once,TRBJ2-6,-,CASSQVGAGANVLTF,TGTGCCAGCAGCCAAGTGGGGGCTGGGGCCAACGTCCTGACTTTC
TRBV19,-,TRBJ2-1,TRBD2,CATKGTSSYNEQFF,TGTGCCACAAAGGGGACTAGCTCCTACAATGAGCAGTTCTTC
TRBV28,-,TRBJ1-6,-,CASTSTPYNSPLHF,TGTGCCAGCACCTCAACCCCCTATAATTCACCCCTCCACTTT
TRBV28,-,TRBJ1-2,-,CASSLAVQNGYGYTF,TGTGCCAGCAGTTTAGCGGTACAGAATGGGTATGGCTACACCTTC
TRBV6-1,-,TRBJ2-3,TRBD1,CAMQGAPDTQYF,TGTGCCATGCAGGGGGCACCGGATACGCAGTATTTT
TRBV2,-,TRBJ2-1,TRBD1,CASRRQGISSNEQFF,TGTGCCAGCAGGCGACAGGGTATCTCTTCCAATGAGCAGTTCTTC
TRBV19,-,TRBJ1-2,-,CATRTLGGYTF,TGTGCCACCCGGACTCTCGGTGGCTACACCTTC
TRBV27,-,TRBJ2-4,-,CASSPPPNPSSNNIQYF,TGTGCCAGCAGCCCACCTCCAAACCCATCCTCAAATAACATTCAGTACTTC
TRBV7-3,once,TRBJ2-2,-,CASSPDPNTGELFF,TGTGCCAGCAGCCCGGACCCCAACACCGGGGAGCTGTTTTTT
TRBV4-1,-,TRBJ2-7,TRBD2,CASSQDRTSGSSYEQYF,TGCGCCAGCAGCCAAGACAGGACTAGCGGGAGCTCCTACGAGCAGTACTTC
TRBV5-1,-,TRBJ2-5,-,CASSVRLTRETQYF,TGCGCCAGCAGCGTTAGGCTGACGCGAGAGACCCAGTACTTC
TRBV28,-,TRBJ2-7,-,CASSPPGGGMNEQYF,TGTGCCAGCAGTCCTCCGGGGGGCGGGATGAACGAGCAGTACTTC
TRBV12-5,-,TRBJ2-4,-,CASGLSRTKNIQYF,TGTGCTAGTGGGTTGTCGAGAACAAAAAACATTCAGTACTTC
TRBV6-1,-,TRBJ1-1,-,CASSEGGAWGGVNTEAFF,TGTGCCAGCAGTGAAGGAGGGGCCTGGGGGGGTGTGAACACTGAAGCTTTCTTT
TRBV11-2,-,TRBJ2-5,-,CASSSRGAAETQYF,TGTGCCAGCAGCTCCCGGGGGGCAGCAGAGACCCAGTACTTC
TRBV7-3,-,TRBJ2-2,-,CASSRGGPSPNTGELFF,TGTGCCAGCAGCCGAGGGGGGCCGTCACCGAACACCGGGGAGCTGTTTTTT
TRBV5-5,-,TRBJ2-1,-,CASSSLADNEQFF,TGTGCCAGCAGCTCGTTAGCGGACAATGAGCAGTTCTTC
TRBV10-1,-,TRBJ1-1,-,CASSESTSLEEAFF,TGCGCCAGCAGTGAGTCAACGAGCCTTGAGGAAGCTTTCTTT
TRBV5-4,-,TRBJ2-3,-,CASSLGLSTDTQYF,TGTGCCAGCAGCTTGGGACTAAGCACAGATACGCAGTATTTT
TRBV10-3,-,TRBJ1-1,TRBD1,CAIRLQGMNTEAFF,TGTGCCATCAGACTACAGGGGATGAACACTGAAGCTTTCTTT
TRBV9,once,TRBJ2-3,-,CASSEIGDWAPRPQYF,TGTGCCAGCAGCGAAATAGGGGATTGGGCACCAAGGCCGCAGTATTTT
TRBV4-1,-,TRBJ1-6,-,CASSQDPTQTSNSPLHF,TGCGCCAGCAGCCAAGACCCCACACAGACTTCTAATTCACCCCTCCACTTT
TRBV7-8,-,TRBJ1-3,-,CASSLDGYFGNTIYF,TGTGCCAGCAGCTTAGACGGCTACTTTGGAAACACCATATATTTT
TRBV9,-,TRBJ2-7,TRBD2,CASSVGRASGSGEQYF,TGTGCCAGCAGCGTAGGCCGGGCTAGCGGGAGTGGCGAGCAGTACTTC
TRBV27,few,TRBJ2-7,TRBD1,CASSPPGQGISEQYF,TGTGCCAGCAGTCCCCCGGGACAGGGGATCAGCGAGCAGTACTTC
TRBV5-4,-,TRBJ1-1,TRBD1,CASSRGQGYMNTEAFF,TGTGCCAGCAGCCGGGGACAGGGTTACATGAACACTGAAGCTTTCTTT
TRBV28,-,TRBJ1-6,-,CASSLNAASSYNSPLHF,TGTGCCAGCAGTTTAAATGCCGCGAGCTCCTATAATTCACCCCTCCACTTT
TRBV6-5,-,TRBJ2-4,-,CASSYRQGAIQYF,TGTGCCAGCAGTTACCGGCAAGGGGCCATTCAGTACTTC
TRBV6-1,-,TRBJ2-3,TRBD2,CASSELLAGGDTQYF,TGTGCCAGCAGTGAACTTCTAGCGGGAGGAGATACGCAGTATTTT
TRBV18,few,TRBJ1-5,TRBD1,CASSPTGDDQPQHF,TGTGCCAGCTCCCCGACAGGGGACGATCAGCCCCAGCATTTT
TRBV27,-,TRBJ2-2,-,CASSGTFGELFF,TGTGCCAGCAGTGGGACCTTCGGGGAGCTGTTTTTT
TRBV14,-,TRBJ2-7,TRBD1,CASSQGRGPYEQYF,TGTGCCAGCAGCCAAGGAAGGGGGCCCTACGAGCAGTACTTC
TRBV27,-,TRBJ2-1,TRBD2,CASSWSGGRFYNEQFF,TGTGCCAGCAGTTGGAGCGGGGGGCGGTTCTACAATGAGCAGTTCTTC
TRBV2,few,TRBJ2-7,-,CASKSRTEGEQYF,TGTGCCAGCAAGTCACGGACTGAGGGCGAGCAGTACTTC
TRBV7-2,-,TRBJ2-5,TRBD2,CASSQERGREETQYF,TGTGCCAGCAGCCAAGAGCGGGGTAGAGAAGAGACCCAGTACTTC
TRBV6-5,-,TRBJ1-5,-,CASSYSINQPQHF,TGTGCCAGCAGTTACTCGATTAATCAGCCCCAGCATTTT
TRBV29-1,-,TRBJ2-1,TRBD1,CSWDRGDEQFF,TGCAGCTGGGACAGGGGCGATGAGCAGTTCTTC